This T cell receptor (beta chain) stems from a study of graft-versus-host responses after intestinal transplantation. Looking at the study overall: Every one of the recipients received anti-thymocyte globulin induction and afterwards took tacrolimus and steroids for roughly 3 years. Findings of the study overall: Declines in HvG clones occurring early post-transplant were associated with peak circulating GvH clone levels. Individuals who had graft-donor T cell macrochimerism had allografts that showed high graft-versus-host to host-versus-graft clonal ratios.

This clone is deemed medium-sized. The antigen is undetermined. The CDR3 has 16 amino acids. CDR1 is SGHDT, CDR2 YYEEEE, per germline. The junction had 6 bases not matched to a gene; V was cut back by 1 base and J by 2 bases. TCRdb's copy holds only in-frame clones and misses some; the assay was immunoSEQ multiplex PCR. The sample yields more than 75,000 clones, around 93% seen once. The sequence was collected from a human donor who was the organ donor for an intestinal transplant. The genes are TRBV5-6 and TRBJ1-3, with TRBD1 identical over 7 bases. Specimen: unstimulated CD4+ T cells sorted from spleen or lymph node cells, collected before transplant. This chain's CDR3 is CASSLMTGTTGNTIYF. The CDR3 DNA follows: TGTGCCAGCAGCTTGATGACAGGGACAACTGGAAACACCATATATTTT.